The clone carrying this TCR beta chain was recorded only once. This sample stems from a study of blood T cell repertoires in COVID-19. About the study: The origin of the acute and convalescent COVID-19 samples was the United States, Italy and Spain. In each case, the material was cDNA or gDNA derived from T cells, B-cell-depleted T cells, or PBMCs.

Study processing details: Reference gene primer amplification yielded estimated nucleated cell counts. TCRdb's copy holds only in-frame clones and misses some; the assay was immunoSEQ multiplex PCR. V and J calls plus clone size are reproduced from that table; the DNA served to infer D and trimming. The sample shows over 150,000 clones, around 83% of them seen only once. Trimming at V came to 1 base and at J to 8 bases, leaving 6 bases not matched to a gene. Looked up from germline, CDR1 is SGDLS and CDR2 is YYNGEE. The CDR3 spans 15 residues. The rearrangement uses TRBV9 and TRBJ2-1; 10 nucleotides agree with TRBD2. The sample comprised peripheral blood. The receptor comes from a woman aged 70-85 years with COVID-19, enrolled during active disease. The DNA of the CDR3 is TGTGCCAGCAGCGTATCACTAGCGGGAAGCGATGAGCAGTTCTTC. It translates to CASSVSLAGSDEQFF. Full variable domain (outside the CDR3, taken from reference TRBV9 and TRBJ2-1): DSGVTQTPKHLITATGQRVTLRCSPRSGDLSVYWYQQSLDQGLQFLIQYYNGEERAKGNILERFSAQQFPDLHSELNLSSLELGDSALYFCASSVSLAGSDEQFFGPGTRLTVL.